This TCR beta chain stems from a study of T-cell reconstitution after alpha-beta-depleted transplantation in children. The study's findings and limits: Several hundred expanded graft clones reportedly gave rise to the alpha-beta T cells present about two months after transplant. Surviving recipient T cells and intrathymic progenitors accounted for some patients' high TCRbeta diversity at day 60.

TCRbeta library construction was performed incorporating unique molecular identifiers. One entry per CDR3 protein results from TCRdb running MiXCR on the PCR reads. The table has nearly 250,000 distinct CDR3 sequences, roughly 8.2% seen once. To note about this clonotype: As yet, its antigen is unknown. A much bigger clone sits one base away, suggesting this may be a read error.

The CDR3 spans 17 residues. The V end lost 2 bases, the J end lost 5 bases, and 22 bases lay between the germline ends. Germline V lookup: CDR1 SGHVS, CDR2 FQNEAQ. Material: PBMCs, mostly from graft donor cells, obtained 180 days after TCRalphabeta/CD19-depleted stem cell transplant. The chain uses TRBV7-8 and TRBJ2-7; perhaps TRBD1 as D (6 bases). The receptor's source is a male patient younger than 18 who had a stem cell transplant for acute lymphoblastic leukemia, so the T cells may come from the graft donor. CDR3 nucleotides: TGTGCCAGCAGCTTAAAGGGGGTGGCGTCATTGAGACACGAGCAGTACTTC. Translating it yields CASSLKGVASLRHEQYF.